These 15 T cell receptor beta chains share one sample of origin, sequenced in a study of CD8 T cells in ankylosing spondylitis. MiXCR, run by TCRdb on the 5' RACE reads, gives a single entry per CDR3 protein. The table lists tens of thousands of distinct CDR3 sequences, roughly 5% of them singletons. The sequencing sample was made of blood, either unsorted or a sorted T cell fraction (not recorded which). These receptors were collected from a female donor with ankylosing spondylitis or in good health (not recorded which).

This clonotype was found many times. The chain links TRBV9 to TRBJ1-1; D not resolved. This CDR3 contains 15 residues. The germline CDR1 and CDR2 sequences are SGDLS and YYNGEE. Trimming removed 0 bases from V and 1 base from J, with 10 bases in between. CDR3 amino acids: CASSVGRGRNTEAFF. In nucleotides, the CDR3 is TGTGCCAGCAGCGTAGGGAGAGGGCGGAACACTGAAGCTTTCTTT.

This clonotype was detected many times. The chain has TRBV9 and TRBJ2-1, with TRBD1 matching 11 bases. CDR3 length equals 15 residues. Germline V gene sequence: CDR1 SGDLS, CDR2 YYNGEE. V gave up 4 bases and J gave up 4 bases; unmatched junction bases: 4. The DNA for the CDR3 is TGTGCCAGCAGCCCGGGACAGGGGGGTTACAATGAGCAGTTCTTC. It is translated as CASSPGQGGYNEQFF.

This clonotype ranks as medium-sized (0.01 to 0.1%). The rearrangement uses TRBV9 and TRBJ2-5; 12 bases line up with TRBD2. J lost 5 bases, V lost 0 bases, and 2 bases had no gene match. This CDR3 is built from 15 residues. Germline V gene sequence: CDR1 SGDLS, CDR2 YYNGEE. The CDR3 sequence: CASSVGLAGGETQYF. The CDR3 nucleotides read TGTGCCAGCAGCGTAGGGCTAGCGGGAGGGGAGACCCAGTACTTC.

This clonotype was seen ten or more times. This chain joins TRBV9 and TRBJ2-5, with D maybe TRBD2 (5 bases). Germline V gives CDR1 SGDLS, CDR2 YYNGEE. The V gene lost 0 bases and the J gene lost 3 bases, with 6 bases spanning the gap. The CDR3 spans 13 residues. In nucleotides, the CDR3 is TGTGCCAGCAGCGTAGACGGGGAAGAGACCCAGTACTTC. Translating it yields CASSVDGEETQYF.

This clonotype was counted ten times or more. The chain's CDR3 is CASSLAGAAGEYNEQFF. The CDR3 nucleotides are TGTGCCAGCAGCTTAGCTGGGGCGGCGGGCGAATACAATGAGCAGTTCTTC. The V call is TRBV9, the J call TRBJ2-1, with D perhaps matching TRBD1 or TRBD2 (5 bases each). Per the germline V gene, CDR1 is SGDLS and CDR2 is YYNGEE. The CDR3 runs to 17 residues. V lost 4 bases and J 4 bases, leaving 21 bases between the germline ends.

This clonotype has at least ten counts. This chain links TRBV9 with TRBJ2-5, with TRBD2 identical over 12 bases. The CDR3 length is 18 residues. Trimming took 1 base from V and 4 from J; bases not matched to a gene: 11. Looked up from germline, CDR1 is SGDLS and CDR2 is YYNGEE. CDR3 region: CASSVQTQTSGGPETQYF. The CDR3, as DNA: TGTGCCAGCAGCGTACAGACACAGACTAGCGGGGGCCCAGAGACCCAGTACTTC.

Only a few counts were recorded for this clonotype. The chain combines TRBV9 with TRBJ1-2; D may be TRBD1 (6 bases). Germline V CDR1 and CDR2: SGDLS, YYNGEE. Trimming took 4 bases from V and 2 from J, leaving 9 bases between them. The CDR3 consists of 13 residues. The CDR3: CASSPDRNYGYTF. CDR3 DNA sequence: TGTGCCAGCAGCCCTGACAGGAACTATGGCTACACCTTC.

This clonotype was seen many times. The chain has TRBV9 and TRBJ2-2; 12 bases map to TRBD2. The CDR3 is made up of 17 amino acids. V was clipped by 3 bases and J by 3 bases; unmatched bases: 6. Germline CDR1 and CDR2: SGDLS and YYNGEE. CDR3 region: CASSDPSGRAYTGELFF. CDR3 nucleotide sequence: TGTGCCAGCAGCGACCCTAGCGGGAGGGCCTACACCGGGGAGCTGTTTTTT.

This clonotype was observed at least ten times. The chain employs TRBV9 and TRBJ2-5; D ambiguous. Germline CDR1 is SGDLS and CDR2 is YYNGEE. The CDR3 sequence is 12 residues long. With 4 bases removed from V and 1 base from J, the gap between germline ends came to 5 bases. The CDR3 is CASSSGQETQYF. The CDR3 DNA reads TGTGCCAGCAGCTCAGGCCAAGAGACCCAGTACTTC.

Note on this clonotype: This may arise from a read error, as a much more abundant clone is one base away. The J gene is TRBJ2-1, the V gene TRBV9; possibly TRBD1 for D (6 bases). The end of the DNA aligns better with TRBJ2-7, so the J call may be wrong. The CDR3 runs 16 residues. Germline V CDR1 and CDR2: SGDLS, YYNGEE. CDR3 bases: TGTGCCAGCAGCGTAGGGGGGCGGACAATGTTCAATGAGCAGTACTTC. Its protein is CASSVGGRTMFNEQYF.

This clonotype is labeled as medium-sized. The CDR3 reads CASSRDKDSPLHF. The CDR3 DNA reads TGTGCCAGCAGCCGGGACAAGGATTCACCCCTCCACTTT. V gene TRBV9 combines with J gene TRBJ1-6, with D possibly matching TRBD1 (6 bases). The CDR3 extends over 13 amino acids. Germline V gives CDR1 SGDLS, CDR2 YYNGEE. V was pared by 4 bases and J by 8 bases, with 10 bases between.

This clonotype was observed at least ten times. This sequence joins TRBV9 and TRBJ2-1; 11 bases match TRBD2. Germline lookup yields CDR1 SGDLS and CDR2 YYNGEE. V was clipped by 4 bases and J by 9 bases; unmatched bases: 12. This CDR3 spans 16 amino acids. The CDR3 DNA sequence: TGTGCCAGCAGCCTGAGACTACTAGCGGGAGTAGGTGAGCAGTTCTTC. It yields the protein CASSLRLLAGVGEQFF.

This clonotype was found many times. The chain carries TRBV9 and TRBJ2-1, with D possibly being TRBD1 or TRBD2 (5 bases each). The CDR3 is made up of 15 amino acids. Germline CDR1 is SGDLS and CDR2 is YYNGEE. Trimming stripped 4 bases from V and 3 bases from J, with 14 bases between. The CDR3 reads CASSPLGDNYNEQFF. Written as DNA, the CDR3 is TGTGCCAGCAGCCCTTTGGGGGATAACTACAATGAGCAGTTCTTC.

Sample share makes this clonotype medium-sized (0.01 to 0.1%). This chain links TRBV9 with TRBJ2-2; D could derive from TRBD1 or TRBD2 (5 bases each). Germline V gene lookup returns CDR1 SGDLS and CDR2 YYNGEE. This CDR3 is 14 amino acids long. Trimming removed 0 bases at V and 4 bases at J, with 7 bases between. The CDR3 DNA sequence: TGTGCCAGCAGCGTAGAAGGGACCACCGGGGAGCTGTTTTTT. Protein: CASSVEGTTGELFF.

This clonotype was observed at least ten times. The rearrangement links TRBV9 to TRBJ2-1; the D is unclear. This CDR3 has 16 residues. Germline values: CDR1 SGDLS, CDR2 YYNGEE. Trimming took 1 base from V and 5 from J, leaving 16 bases between them. The CDR3 nucleotides are TGTGCCAGCAGCGTATTTAGTATCGTAAGCCACAATGAGCAGTTCTTC. It codes for CASSVFSIVSHNEQFF.